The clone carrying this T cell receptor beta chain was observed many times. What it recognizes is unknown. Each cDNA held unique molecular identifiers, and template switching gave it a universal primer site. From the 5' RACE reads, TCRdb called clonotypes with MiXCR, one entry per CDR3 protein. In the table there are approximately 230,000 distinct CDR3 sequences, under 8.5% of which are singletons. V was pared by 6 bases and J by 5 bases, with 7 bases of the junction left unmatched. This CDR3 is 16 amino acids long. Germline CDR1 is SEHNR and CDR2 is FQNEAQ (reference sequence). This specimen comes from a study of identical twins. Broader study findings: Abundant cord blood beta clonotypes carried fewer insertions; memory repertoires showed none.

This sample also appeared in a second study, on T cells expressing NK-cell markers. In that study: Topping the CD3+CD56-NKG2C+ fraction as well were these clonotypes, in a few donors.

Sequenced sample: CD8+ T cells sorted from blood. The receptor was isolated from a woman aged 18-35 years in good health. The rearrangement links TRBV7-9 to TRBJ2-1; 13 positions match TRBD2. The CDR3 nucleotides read TGTGCCAGCAGTTCAGGACTAGCGGGAGTAAACAATGAGCAGTTCTTC. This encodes CASSSGLAGVNNEQFF.